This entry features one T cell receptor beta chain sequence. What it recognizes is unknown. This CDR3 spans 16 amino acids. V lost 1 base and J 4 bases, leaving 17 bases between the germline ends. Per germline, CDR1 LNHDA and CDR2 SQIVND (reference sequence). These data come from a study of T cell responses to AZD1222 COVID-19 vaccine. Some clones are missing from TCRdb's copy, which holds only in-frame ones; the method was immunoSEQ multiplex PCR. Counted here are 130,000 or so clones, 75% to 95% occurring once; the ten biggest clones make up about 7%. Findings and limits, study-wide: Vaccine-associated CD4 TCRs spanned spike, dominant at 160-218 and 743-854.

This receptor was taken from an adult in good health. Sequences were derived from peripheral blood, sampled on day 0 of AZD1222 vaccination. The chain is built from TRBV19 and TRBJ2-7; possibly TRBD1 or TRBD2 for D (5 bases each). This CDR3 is CASSIAARQTGYEQYF. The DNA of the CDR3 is TGTGCCAGTAGTATAGCGGCGAGACAGACGGGATACGAGCAGTACTTC.